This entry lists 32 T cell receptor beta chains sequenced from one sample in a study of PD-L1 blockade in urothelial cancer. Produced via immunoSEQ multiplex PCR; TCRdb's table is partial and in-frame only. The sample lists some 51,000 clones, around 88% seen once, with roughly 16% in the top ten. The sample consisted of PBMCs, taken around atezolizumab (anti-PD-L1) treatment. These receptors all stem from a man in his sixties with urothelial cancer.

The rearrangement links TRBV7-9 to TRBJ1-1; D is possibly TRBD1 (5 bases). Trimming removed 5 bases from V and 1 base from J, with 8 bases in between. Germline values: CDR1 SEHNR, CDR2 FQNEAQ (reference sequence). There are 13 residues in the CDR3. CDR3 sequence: CASSPGQNTEAFF. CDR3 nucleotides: TGTGCCAGCAGCCCCGGACAGAACACTGAAGCTTTCTTT.

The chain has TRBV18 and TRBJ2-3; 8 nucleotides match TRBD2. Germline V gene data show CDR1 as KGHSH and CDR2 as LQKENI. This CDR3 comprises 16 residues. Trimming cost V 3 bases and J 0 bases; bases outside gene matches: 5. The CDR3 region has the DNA TGTGCCAGCTCACCGCTAGCGGGTACTAGCACAGATACGCAGTATTTT. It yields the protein CASSPLAGTSTDTQYF.

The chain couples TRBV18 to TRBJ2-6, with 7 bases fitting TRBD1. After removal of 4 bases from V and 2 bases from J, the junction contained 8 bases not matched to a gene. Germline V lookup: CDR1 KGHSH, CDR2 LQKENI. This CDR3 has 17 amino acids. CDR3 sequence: CASSLNRGIAGANVLTF. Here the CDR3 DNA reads TGTGCCAGCTCACTGAACAGGGGCATTGCTGGGGCCAACGTCCTGACTTTC.

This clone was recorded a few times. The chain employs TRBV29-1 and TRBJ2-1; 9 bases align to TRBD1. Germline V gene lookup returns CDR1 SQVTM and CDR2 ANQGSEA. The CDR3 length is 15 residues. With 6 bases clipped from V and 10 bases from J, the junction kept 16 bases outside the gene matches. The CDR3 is CSVLSPGQGGREQFF. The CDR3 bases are TGCAGCGTCCTATCCCCGGGACAGGGTGGTCGGGAGCAGTTCTTC.

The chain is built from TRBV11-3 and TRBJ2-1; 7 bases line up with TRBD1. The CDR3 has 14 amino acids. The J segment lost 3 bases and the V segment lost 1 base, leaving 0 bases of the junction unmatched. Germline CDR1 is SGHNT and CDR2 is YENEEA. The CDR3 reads CASSLGDSYNEQFF. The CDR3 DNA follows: TGTGCCAGCAGCTTAGGGGACAGCTACAATGAGCAGTTCTTC.

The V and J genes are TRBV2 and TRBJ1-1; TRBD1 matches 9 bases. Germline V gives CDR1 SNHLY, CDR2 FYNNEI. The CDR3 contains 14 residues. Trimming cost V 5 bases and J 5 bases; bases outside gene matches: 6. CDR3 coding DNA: TGTGCCAGCAGTTTAGACAGGGGGGGGACTGAAGCTTTCTTT. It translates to CASSLDRGGTEAFF.

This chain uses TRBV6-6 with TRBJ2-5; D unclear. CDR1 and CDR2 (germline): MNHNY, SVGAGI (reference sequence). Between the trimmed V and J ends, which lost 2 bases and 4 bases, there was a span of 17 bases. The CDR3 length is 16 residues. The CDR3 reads CASSYPKAGRGETQYF. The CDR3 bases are TGTGCCAGCAGTTACCCTAAAGCCGGCAGAGGAGAGACCCAGTACTTC.

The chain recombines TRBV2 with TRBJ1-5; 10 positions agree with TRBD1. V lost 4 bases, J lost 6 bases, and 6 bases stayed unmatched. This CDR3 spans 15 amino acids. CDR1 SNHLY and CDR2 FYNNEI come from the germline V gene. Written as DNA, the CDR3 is TGTGCCAGCAGTGTTCGACAGGGGGCCAGTCAGCCCCAGCATTTT. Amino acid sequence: CASSVRQGASQPQHF.

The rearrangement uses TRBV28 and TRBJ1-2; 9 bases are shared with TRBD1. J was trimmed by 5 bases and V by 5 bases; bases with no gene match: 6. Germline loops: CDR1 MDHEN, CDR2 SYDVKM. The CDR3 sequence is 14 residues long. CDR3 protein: CASSGAGTGYGYTF. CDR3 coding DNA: TGTGCCAGCAGTGGTGCCGGGACAGGGTATGGCTACACCTTC.

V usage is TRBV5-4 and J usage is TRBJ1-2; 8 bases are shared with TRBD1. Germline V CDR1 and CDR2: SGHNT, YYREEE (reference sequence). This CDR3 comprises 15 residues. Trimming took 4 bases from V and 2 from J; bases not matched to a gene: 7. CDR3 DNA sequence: TGTGCCAGCAGCCCGGCCGCAGGGGGCAACTATGGCTACACCTTC. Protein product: CASSPAAGGNYGYTF. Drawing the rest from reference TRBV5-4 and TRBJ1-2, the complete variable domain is ETGVTQSPTHLIKTRGQQVTLRCSSQSGHNTVSWYQQALGQGPQFIFQYYREEENGRGNFPPRFSGLQFPNYSSELNVNALELDDSALYLCASSPAAGGNYGYTFGSGTRLTVV.

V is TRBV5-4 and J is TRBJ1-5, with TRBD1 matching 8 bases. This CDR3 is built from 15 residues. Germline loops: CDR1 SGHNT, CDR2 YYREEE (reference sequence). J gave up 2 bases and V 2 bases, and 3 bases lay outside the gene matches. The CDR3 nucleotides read TGTGCCAGCAGCTTAGGGACAGGCCGCAATCAGCCCCAGCATTTT. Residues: CASSLGTGRNQPQHF.

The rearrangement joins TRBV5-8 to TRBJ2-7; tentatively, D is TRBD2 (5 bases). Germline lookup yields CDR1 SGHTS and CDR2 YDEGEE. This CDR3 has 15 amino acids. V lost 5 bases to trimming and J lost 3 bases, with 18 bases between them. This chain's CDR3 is CASSHSLGANYEQYF. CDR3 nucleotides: TGTGCCAGCAGTCATTCTCTGGGAGCGAACTACGAGCAGTACTTC.

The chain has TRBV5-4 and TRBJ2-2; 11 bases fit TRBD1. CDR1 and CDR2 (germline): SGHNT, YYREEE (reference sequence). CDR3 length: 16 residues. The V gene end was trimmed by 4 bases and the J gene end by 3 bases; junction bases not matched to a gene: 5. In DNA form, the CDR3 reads TGTGCCAGCAGCCCTCGGACAGGGGGCGACACCGGGGAGCTGTTTTTT. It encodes CASSPRTGGDTGELFF.

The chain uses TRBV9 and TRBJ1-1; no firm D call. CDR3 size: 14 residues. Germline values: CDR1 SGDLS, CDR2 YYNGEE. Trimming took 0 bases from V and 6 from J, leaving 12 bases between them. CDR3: CASSVVPEVAEAFF. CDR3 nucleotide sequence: TGTGCCAGCAGCGTAGTTCCCGAGGTGGCTGAAGCTTTCTTT. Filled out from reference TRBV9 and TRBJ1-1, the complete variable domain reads DSGVTQTPKHLITATGQRVTLRCSPRSGDLSVYWYQQSLDQGLQFLIQYYNGEERAKGNILERFSAQQFPDLHSELNLSSLELGDSALYFCASSVVPEVAEAFFGQGTRLTVV.

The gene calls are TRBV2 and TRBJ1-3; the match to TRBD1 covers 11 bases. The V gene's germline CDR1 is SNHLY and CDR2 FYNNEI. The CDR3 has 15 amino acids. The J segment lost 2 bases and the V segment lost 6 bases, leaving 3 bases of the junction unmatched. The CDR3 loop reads CASRLGQGAGNTIYF. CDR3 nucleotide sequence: TGTGCCAGCAGACTGGGACAGGGGGCTGGAAACACCATATATTTT. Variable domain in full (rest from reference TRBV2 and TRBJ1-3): EPEVTQTPSHQVTQMGQEVILRCVPISNHLYFYWYRQILGQKVEFLVSFYNNEISEKSEIFDDQFSVERPDGSNFTLKIRSTKLEDSAMYFCASRLGQGAGNTIYFGEGSWLTVV.

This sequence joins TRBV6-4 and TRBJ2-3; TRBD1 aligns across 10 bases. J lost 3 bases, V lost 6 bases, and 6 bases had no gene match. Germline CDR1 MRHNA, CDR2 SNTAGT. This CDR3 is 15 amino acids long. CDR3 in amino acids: CASSPRDRGTDTQYF. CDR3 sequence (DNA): TGTGCCAGCAGCCCCCGGGACAGGGGTACAGATACGCAGTATTTT.

CDR3 protein: CASSVGGSGETQYF. The CDR3 bases are TGTGCCAGCAGCGTAGGAGGTAGCGGGGAGACCCAGTACTTC. The V call is TRBV9, the J call TRBJ2-5; 7 bases are a match to TRBD2. Germline CDR1 and CDR2: SGDLS and YYNGEE. This CDR3 has 14 residues. Trimming took 0 bases from V and 5 from J; bases not matched to a gene: 4.

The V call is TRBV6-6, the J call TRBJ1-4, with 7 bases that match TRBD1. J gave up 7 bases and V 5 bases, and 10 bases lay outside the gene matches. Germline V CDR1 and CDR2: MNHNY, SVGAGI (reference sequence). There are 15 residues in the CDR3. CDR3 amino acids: CASSRDTGVSEKLFF. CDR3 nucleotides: TGTGCCAGCAGTCGCGATACAGGGGTTAGTGAAAAACTGTTTTTT.

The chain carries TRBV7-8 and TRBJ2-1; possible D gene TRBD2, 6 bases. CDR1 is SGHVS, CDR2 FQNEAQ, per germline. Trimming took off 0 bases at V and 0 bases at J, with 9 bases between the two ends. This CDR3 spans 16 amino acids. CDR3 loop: CASSLATGGSYNEQFF. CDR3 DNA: TGTGCCAGCAGCTTAGCCACCGGGGGCTCCTACAATGAGCAGTTCTTC.

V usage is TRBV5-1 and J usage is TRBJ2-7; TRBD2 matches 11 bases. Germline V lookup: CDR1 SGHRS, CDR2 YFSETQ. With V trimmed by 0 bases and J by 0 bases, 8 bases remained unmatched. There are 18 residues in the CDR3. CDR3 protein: CASSLAPTSGGLSYEQYF. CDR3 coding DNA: TGCGCCAGCAGCTTGGCACCAACTAGCGGGGGCCTCTCCTACGAGCAGTACTTC.

The CDR3, as DNA: TGCGCCAGCAGCTTTCAAAGCGGGACAGGGAGGAATGAGCAGTTCTTC. Protein sequence: CASSFQSGTGRNEQFF. V is TRBV5-1 and J is TRBJ2-1, with 9 bases matching TRBD1. After removal of 2 bases from V and 7 bases from J, the junction contained 10 bases not matched to a gene. The germline V gene encodes CDR1 SGHRS and CDR2 YFSETQ. The length of the CDR3 is 16 residues.

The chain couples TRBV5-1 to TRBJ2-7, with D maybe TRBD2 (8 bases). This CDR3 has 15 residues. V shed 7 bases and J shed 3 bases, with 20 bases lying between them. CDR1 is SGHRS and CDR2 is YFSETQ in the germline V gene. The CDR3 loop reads CASREGATPDYEQYF. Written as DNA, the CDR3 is TGCGCCAGCCGGGAGGGGGCAACGCCAGACTACGAGCAGTACTTC.

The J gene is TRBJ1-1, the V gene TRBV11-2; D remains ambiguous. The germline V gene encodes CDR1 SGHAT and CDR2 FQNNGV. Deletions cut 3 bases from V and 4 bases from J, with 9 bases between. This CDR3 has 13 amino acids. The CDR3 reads CASSFGPGTEAFF. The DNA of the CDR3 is TGTGCCAGCAGCTTTGGCCCGGGCACTGAAGCTTTCTTT.

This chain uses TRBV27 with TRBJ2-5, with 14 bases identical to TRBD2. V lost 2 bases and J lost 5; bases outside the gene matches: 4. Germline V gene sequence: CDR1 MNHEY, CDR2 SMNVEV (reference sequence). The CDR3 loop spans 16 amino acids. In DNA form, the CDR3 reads TGTGCCAGCAGTTTAGGGACTAGCGGGAGTCGTGAGACCCAGTACTTC. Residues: CASSLGTSGSRETQYF.

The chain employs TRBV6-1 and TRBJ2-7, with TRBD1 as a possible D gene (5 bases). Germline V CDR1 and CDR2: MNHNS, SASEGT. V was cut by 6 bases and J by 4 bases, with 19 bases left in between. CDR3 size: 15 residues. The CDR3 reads CASRETSTAEYEQYF. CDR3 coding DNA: TGTGCCAGCAGAGAGACCTCGACAGCCGAATACGAGCAGTACTTC.

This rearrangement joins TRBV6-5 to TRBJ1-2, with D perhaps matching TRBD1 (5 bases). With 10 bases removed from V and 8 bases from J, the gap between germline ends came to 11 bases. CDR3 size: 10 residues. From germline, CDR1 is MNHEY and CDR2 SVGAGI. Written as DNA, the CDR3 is TGTGCCACCACTGGGGGGGGCTACACCTTC. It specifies CATTGGGYTF.

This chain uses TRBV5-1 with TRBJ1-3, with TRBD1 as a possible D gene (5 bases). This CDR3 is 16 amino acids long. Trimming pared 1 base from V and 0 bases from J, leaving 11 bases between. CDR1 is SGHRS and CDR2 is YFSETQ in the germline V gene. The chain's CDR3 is CASSLLGTGSGNTIYF. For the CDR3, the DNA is TGCGCCAGCAGCTTGCTAGGCACAGGCTCTGGAAACACCATATATTTT.

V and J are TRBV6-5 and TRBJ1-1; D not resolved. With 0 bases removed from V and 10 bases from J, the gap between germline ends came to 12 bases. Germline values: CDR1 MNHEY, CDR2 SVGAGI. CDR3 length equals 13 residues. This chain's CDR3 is CASSYSVRHGAFF. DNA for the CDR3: TGTGCCAGCAGTTACTCGGTGAGGCATGGAGCTTTCTTT.

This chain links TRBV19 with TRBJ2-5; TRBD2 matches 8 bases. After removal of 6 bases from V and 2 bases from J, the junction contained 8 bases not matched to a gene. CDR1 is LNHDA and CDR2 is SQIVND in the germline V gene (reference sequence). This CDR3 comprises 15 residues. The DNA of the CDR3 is TGTGCCAGTAGCCTCCGGGGGGGACTACAAGAGACCCAGTACTTC. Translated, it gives CASSLRGGLQETQYF.

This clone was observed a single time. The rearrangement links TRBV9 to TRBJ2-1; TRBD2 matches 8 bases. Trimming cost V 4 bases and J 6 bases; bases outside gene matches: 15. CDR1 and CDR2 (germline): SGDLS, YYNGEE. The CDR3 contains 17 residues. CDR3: CASSPRGGGGGFNEQFF. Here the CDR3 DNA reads TGTGCCAGCAGCCCAAGGGGTGGTGGCGGGGGGTTCAATGAGCAGTTCTTC.

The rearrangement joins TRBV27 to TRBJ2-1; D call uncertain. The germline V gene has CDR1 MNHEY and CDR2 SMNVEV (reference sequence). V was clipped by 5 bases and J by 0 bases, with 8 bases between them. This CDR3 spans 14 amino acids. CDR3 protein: CASSTPSSYNEQFF. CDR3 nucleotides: TGTGCCAGCAGTACCCCGAGCTCCTACAATGAGCAGTTCTTC.

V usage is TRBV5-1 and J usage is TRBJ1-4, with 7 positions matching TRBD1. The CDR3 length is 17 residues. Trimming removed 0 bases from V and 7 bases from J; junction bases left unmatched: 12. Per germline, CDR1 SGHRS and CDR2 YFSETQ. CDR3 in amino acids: CASSLDRDRITGEKLFF. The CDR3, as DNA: TGCGCCAGCAGCTTGGACCGGGACAGAATTACGGGTGAAAAACTGTTTTTT.